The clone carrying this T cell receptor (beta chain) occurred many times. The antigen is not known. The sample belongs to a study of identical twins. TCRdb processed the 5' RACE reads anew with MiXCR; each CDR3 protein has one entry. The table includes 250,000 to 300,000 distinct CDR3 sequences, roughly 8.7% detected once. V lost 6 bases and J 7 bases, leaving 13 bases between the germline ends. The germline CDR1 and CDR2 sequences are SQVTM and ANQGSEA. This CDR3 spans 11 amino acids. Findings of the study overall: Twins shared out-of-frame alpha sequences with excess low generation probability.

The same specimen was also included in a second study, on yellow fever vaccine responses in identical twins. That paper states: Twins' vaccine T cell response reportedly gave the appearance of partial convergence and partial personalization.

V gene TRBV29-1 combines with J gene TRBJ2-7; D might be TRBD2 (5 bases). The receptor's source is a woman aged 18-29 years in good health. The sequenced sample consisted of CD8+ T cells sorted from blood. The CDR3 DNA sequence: TGCAGCGTCCTGGAGACTAATGAGCAGTACTTC. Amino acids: CSVLETNEQYF.